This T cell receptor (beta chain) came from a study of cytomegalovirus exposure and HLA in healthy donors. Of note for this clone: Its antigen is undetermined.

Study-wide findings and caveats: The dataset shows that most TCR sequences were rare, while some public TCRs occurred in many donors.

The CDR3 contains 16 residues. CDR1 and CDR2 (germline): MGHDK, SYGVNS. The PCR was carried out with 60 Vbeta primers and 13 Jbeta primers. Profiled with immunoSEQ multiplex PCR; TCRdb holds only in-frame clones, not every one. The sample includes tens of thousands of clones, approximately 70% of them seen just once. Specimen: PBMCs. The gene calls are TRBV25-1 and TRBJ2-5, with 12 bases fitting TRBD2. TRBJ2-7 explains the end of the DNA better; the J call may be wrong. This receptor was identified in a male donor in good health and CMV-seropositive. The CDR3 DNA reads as TGTGCCAGCAGTGAGGGCCTAGCGGGAGGGTCCTACGAGCAGTACTTC. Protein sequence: CASSEGLAGGSYEQYF.